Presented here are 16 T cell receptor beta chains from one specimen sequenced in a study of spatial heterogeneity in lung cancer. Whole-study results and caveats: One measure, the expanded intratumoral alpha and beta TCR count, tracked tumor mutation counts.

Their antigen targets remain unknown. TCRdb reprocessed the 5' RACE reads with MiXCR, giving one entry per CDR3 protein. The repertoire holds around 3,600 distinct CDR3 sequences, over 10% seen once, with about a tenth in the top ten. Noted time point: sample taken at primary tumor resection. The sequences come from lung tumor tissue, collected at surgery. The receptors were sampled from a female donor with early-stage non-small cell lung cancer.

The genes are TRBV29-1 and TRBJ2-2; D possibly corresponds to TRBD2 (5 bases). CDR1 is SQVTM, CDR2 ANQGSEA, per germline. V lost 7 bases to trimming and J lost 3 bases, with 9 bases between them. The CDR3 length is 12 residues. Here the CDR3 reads CSALRDTGELFF. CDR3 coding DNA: TGCAGCGCTCTGCGGGACACCGGGGAGCTGTTTTTT.

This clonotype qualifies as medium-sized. CDR3 nucleotides: TGTGCCATCAGCGTGGACCGGACAGATACGCAGTATTTT. This encodes CAISVDRTDTQYF. This chain links TRBV10-3 with TRBJ2-3; D gene ambiguous. Trimming cost V 6 bases and J 3 bases, with 10 bases left between them. The CDR3 runs 13 residues. The germline V gene has CDR1 ENHRY and CDR2 SYGVKD.

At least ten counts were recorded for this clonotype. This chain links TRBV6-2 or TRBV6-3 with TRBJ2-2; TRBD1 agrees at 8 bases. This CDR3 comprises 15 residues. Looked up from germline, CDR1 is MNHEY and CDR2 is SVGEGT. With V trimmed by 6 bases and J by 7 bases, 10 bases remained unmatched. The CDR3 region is CASRAGTGLGGELFF. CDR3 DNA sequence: TGTGCCAGCAGGGCTGGGACAGGCCTCGGCGGGGAGCTGTTTTTT.

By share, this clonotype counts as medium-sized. As DNA, the CDR3 is TGTGCCAGCAGCTTAGGAGGGAAAGAGACCCAGTACTTC. Protein sequence: CASSLGGKETQYF. The rearrangement uses TRBV5-4 and TRBJ2-5; D possibly corresponds to TRBD2 (6 bases). V was shortened by 2 bases and J by 3 bases, with 8 bases between the two germline ends. The germline V gene encodes CDR1 SGHNT and CDR2 YYREEE (reference sequence). CDR3 size: 13 residues.

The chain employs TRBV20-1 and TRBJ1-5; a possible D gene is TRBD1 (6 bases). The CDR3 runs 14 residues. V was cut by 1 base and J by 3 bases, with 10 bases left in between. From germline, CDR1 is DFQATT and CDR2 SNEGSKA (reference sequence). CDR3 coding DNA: TGCAGTGCTAGAGTCGGGGGCCTCAATCAGCCCCAGCATTTT. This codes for CSARVGGLNQPQHF.

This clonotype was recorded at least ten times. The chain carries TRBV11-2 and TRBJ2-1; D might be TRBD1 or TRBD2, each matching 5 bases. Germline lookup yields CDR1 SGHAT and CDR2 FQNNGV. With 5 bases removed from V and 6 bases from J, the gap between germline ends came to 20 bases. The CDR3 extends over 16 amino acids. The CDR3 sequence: CASSRSVAGRANEQFF. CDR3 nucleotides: TGTGCCAGCAGCCGCAGTGTGGCAGGGCGGGCCAATGAGCAGTTCTTC.

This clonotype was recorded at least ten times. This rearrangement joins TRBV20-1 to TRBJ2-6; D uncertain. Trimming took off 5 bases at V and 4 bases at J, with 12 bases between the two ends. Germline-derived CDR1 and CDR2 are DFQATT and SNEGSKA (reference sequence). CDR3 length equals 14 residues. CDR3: CSAFSASGANVLTF. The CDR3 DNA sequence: TGCAGTGCTTTTAGTGCGTCCGGGGCCAACGTCCTGACTTTC.

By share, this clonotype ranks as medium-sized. CDR3 protein: CASSYDSTSSYEQYF. As DNA, the CDR3 is TGTGCCAGCAGTTACGACAGCACCTCCTCCTACGAGCAGTACTTC. This chain joins TRBV7-2 and TRBJ2-7; tentatively, D is TRBD1 (5 bases). Germline-derived CDR1 and CDR2 are SGHTA and FQGNSA. Between the trimmed V and J ends, which lost 6 bases and 0 bases, there was a span of 15 bases. The CDR3 contains 15 residues.

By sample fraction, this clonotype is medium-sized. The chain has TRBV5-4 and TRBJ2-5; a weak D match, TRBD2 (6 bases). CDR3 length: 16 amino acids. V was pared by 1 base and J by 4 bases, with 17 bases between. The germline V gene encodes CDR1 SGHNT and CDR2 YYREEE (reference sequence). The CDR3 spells CASSLTTGARAETQYF. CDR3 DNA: TGTGCCAGCAGCTTGACTACGGGAGCGAGGGCAGAGACCCAGTACTTC.

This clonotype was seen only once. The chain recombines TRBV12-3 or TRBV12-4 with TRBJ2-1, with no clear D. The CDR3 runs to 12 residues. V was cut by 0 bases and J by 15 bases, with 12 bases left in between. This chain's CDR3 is CASSLARRVAFF. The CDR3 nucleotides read TGTGCCAGCAGTTTAGCGCGGCGAGTTGCGTTCTTC.

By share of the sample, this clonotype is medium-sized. The DNA of the CDR3 is TGCGCCAGCAGCCTGGAAGGGACAGGGAACGAAAAACTGTTTTTT. This translates into CASSLEGTGNEKLFF. The chain recombines TRBV5-1 with TRBJ1-4; TRBD1 matches at 9 bases. Unmatched junction bases numbered 9, after V lost 4 bases and J lost 8 bases. The CDR3 consists of 15 residues. The germline V gene encodes CDR1 SGHRS and CDR2 YFSETQ.

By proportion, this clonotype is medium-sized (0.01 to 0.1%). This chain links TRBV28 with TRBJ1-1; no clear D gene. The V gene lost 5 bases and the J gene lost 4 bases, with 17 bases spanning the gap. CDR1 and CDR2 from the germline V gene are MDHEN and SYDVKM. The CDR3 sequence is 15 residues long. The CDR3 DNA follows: TGTGCCAGCAGTCCAGGACTGTCTTGGGGCACTGAAGCTTTCTTT. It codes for CASSPGLSWGTEAFF.

The CDR3 DNA is TGTGCCAGCAGCTTGGGCCAGGGGGCGGGTCAGCCCCAGCATTTT. Its protein product is CASSLGQGAGQPQHF. V is TRBV7-8 and J is TRBJ1-5; 8 positions agree with TRBD1. In germline, CDR1 is SGHVS, CDR2 FQNEAQ. This CDR3 has 15 amino acids. With V trimmed by 3 bases and J by 6 bases, 7 bases remained unmatched.

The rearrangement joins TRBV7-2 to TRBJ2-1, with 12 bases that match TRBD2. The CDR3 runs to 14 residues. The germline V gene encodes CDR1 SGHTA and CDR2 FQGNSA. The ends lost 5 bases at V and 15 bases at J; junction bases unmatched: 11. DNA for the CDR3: TGTGCCAGCAGCCCGGGACTAGCGGGTGTACGGTCGTTCTTC. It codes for CASSPGLAGVRSFF.

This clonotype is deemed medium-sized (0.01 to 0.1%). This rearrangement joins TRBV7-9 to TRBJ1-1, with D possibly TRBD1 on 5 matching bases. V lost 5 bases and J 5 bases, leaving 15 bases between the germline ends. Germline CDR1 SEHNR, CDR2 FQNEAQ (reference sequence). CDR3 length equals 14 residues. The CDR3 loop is CASSPFTGGTEAFF. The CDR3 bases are TGTGCCAGCAGCCCCTTTACGGGGGGTACTGAAGCTTTCTTT.

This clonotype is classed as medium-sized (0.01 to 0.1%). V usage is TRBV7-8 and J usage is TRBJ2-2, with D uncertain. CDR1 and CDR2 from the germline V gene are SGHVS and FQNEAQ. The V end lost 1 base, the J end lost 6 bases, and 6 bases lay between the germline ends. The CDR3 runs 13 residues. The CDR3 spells CASSLGQAGELFF. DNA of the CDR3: TGTGCCAGCAGCTTAGGCCAGGCCGGGGAGCTGTTTTTT.